The next 31 T cell receptor beta chains were all read from a single sample in a study of a mutant IDH1 vaccine in newly diagnosed glioma (dated by TCRdb to about 2021). The method was the immunoSEQ multiplex PCR assay. This is the immuneACCESS table as TCRdb keeps it, with only in-frame sequences that have V and J called. A part of the clones is gone; compared with another copy, unresolved V genes explain less than half, and the rest is unexplained. In all, the sample holds 70,000 to 100,000 clones, and about four fifths of those were seen once. The ten largest clones represent 5.3% of the sample. In the paper's terms, the time point label means: baseline, week 1 (first vaccination visit). What this sample's treatment or condition label stands for: pre-vaccination baseline after standard-of-care therapy. Source: PBMCs, taken from a glioma patient treated with radiotherapy, temozolomide or both. Receptors were obtained from a man in his forties with glioma. Some clones in this sample may be carry-over from other donors' samples.

The chain recombines TRBV9 with TRBJ2-7; 7 nucleotides match TRBD1. The CDR3 has 14 residues. In germline, CDR1 is SGDLS, CDR2 YYNGEE. Trimming cost V 3 bases and J 0 bases; bases outside gene matches: 3. Here the CDR3 reads CASSEGAGSYEQYF. The DNA for the CDR3 is TGTGCCAGCAGCGAGGGGGCCGGCTCCTACGAGCAGTACTTC.

The sample holds a few counts of this clone. The V and J genes are TRBV19 and TRBJ1-1; D is ambiguous. The CDR3 covers 11 residues. CDR1 and CDR2 (germline): LNHDA, SQIVND (reference sequence). Trimming shortened V by 7 bases and J by 8 bases, and 11 bases separated the two germline ends. CDR3 in amino acids: CASTAGVEAFF. DNA for the CDR3: TGTGCCAGTACCGCGGGAGTCGAAGCTTTCTTT.

CDR3 sequence reads: CASTPSFLSNTGELFF. For the CDR3, the DNA is TGTGCCAGCACCCCTTCTTTTCTTTCGAACACCGGGGAGCTGTTTTTT. The V gene is TRBV9, the J gene TRBJ2-2; no firm D call. Germline CDR1 reads SGDLS; CDR2 reads YYNGEE. V lost 6 bases and J 0 bases, leaving 15 bases between the germline ends. This CDR3 region has 16 residues.

The chain has TRBV6-5 and TRBJ2-7, with TRBD1 matching 7 bases. The germline gives CDR1 MNHEY, CDR2 SVGAGI. This CDR3 comprises 14 residues. The ends lost 6 bases at V and 0 bases at J; junction bases unmatched: 5. The CDR3 here is CASRSGGNSYEQYF. CDR3 DNA: TGTGCCAGCAGGTCAGGGGGTAACTCCTACGAGCAGTACTTC.

Points on this clone: The sample carries other DNA sequences with the same CDR3. The genes are TRBV5-4 and TRBJ1-1, with 8 bases aligning to TRBD1. CDR1 SGHNT and CDR2 YYREEE come from the germline V gene (reference sequence). V lost 2 bases and J lost 0; bases outside the gene matches: 0. The CDR3 loop spans 14 amino acids. In DNA form, the CDR3 reads TGTGCCAGCAGCTTACAGGGGGTGAACACTGAAGCTTTCTTT. Protein sequence: CASSLQGVNTEAFF.

The gene calls are TRBV5-1 and TRBJ2-4, with no clear D. Trimming stripped 0 bases from V and 3 bases from J, with 7 bases between. The germline V gene has CDR1 SGHRS and CDR2 YFSETQ. The CDR3 is 14 residues long. Here the CDR3 reads CASSLDGDKNIQYF. The CDR3 region has the DNA TGCGCCAGCAGCTTGGACGGCGACAAAAACATTCAGTACTTC.

This clone was seen a single time. The genes are TRBV13 and TRBJ1-6; perhaps TRBD1 as D (5 bases). CDR1 is PRHDT, CDR2 FYEKMQ, per germline (reference sequence). The V end lost 3 bases, the J end lost 3 bases, and 9 bases lay between the germline ends. The CDR3 totals 15 residues. The CDR3 DNA sequence: TGTGCCAGCAGCTTTGGGGGACTCTATAATTCACCCCTCCACTTT. Its protein is CASSFGGLYNSPLHF.

This chain links TRBV27 with TRBJ1-5; TRBD1 aligns across 7 bases. CDR1 and CDR2 (germline): MNHEY, SMNVEV (reference sequence). CDR3 length equals 14 residues. The junction had 6 bases not matched to a gene; V was cut back by 6 bases and J by 4 bases. The CDR3 region has the DNA TGTGCCAGCAGACTTACAGGGGTTAATCAGCCCCAGCATTTT. Amino acid sequence: CASRLTGVNQPQHF.

The rearrangement joins TRBV5-1 to TRBJ2-7, with TRBD1 as a possible D gene (6 bases). With 4 bases removed from V and 7 bases from J, the gap between germline ends came to 21 bases. The CDR3 is made up of 15 amino acids. Germline CDR1 reads SGHRS; CDR2 reads YFSETQ. CDR3: CASSLGAVSRSEQYF. Here the CDR3 DNA reads TGCGCCAGCAGCCTGGGGGCGGTGAGTAGGTCGGAGCAGTACTTC.

The rearrangement uses TRBV7-8 and TRBJ1-1; 7 bases map to TRBD1. J gave up 8 bases and V 5 bases, and 5 bases lay outside the gene matches. Looked up from germline, CDR1 is SGHVS and CDR2 is FQNEAQ. The CDR3 is 12 amino acids. The CDR3 is CASSPGTDEAFF. The CDR3 nucleotides are TGTGCCAGCAGCCCCGGGACAGACGAAGCTTTCTTT.

This chain links TRBV5-6 with TRBJ1-1; 7 bases fit TRBD1. The V segment lost 3 bases and the J segment 7 bases; nucleotides outside the gene matches: 9. The CDR3 loop spans 14 amino acids. Germline V lookup: CDR1 SGHDT, CDR2 YYEEEE. This CDR3 reads CASSWETGEDEAFF. In DNA, the CDR3 is TGTGCCAGCAGCTGGGAAACAGGGGAGGATGAAGCTTTCTTT.

This sequence joins TRBV6-5 and TRBJ1-1; D unresolved. The germline gives CDR1 MNHEY, CDR2 SVGAGI. The CDR3 loop spans 15 amino acids. V dropped 2 bases and J dropped 1 base, with 11 bases sitting between them. The CDR3 sequence: CASSYAGFENTEAFF. Written as DNA, the CDR3 is TGTGCCAGCAGTTACGCGGGGTTTGAGAACACTGAAGCTTTCTTT.

The chain couples TRBV15 to TRBJ1-3; the match to TRBD1 covers 9 bases. Germline V CDR1 and CDR2: LNHNV, YYDKDF (reference sequence). This CDR3 comprises 16 residues. V shed 0 bases, J shed 2 bases, and the junction held 2 bases outside the gene matches. CDR3 DNA: TGTGCCACCAGCAGAGAGGGACAGGGAACTGGAAACACCATATATTTT. Its protein is CATSREGQGTGNTIYF. The variable domain in full, completed from reference TRBV15 and TRBJ1-3, reads DAMVIQNPRYQVTQFGKPVTLSCSQTLNHNVMYWYQQKSSQAPKLLFHYYDKDFNNEADTPDNFQSRRPNTSFCFLDIRSPGLGDTAMYLCATSREGQGTGNTIYFGEGSWLTVV.

A few counts support this clone. The chain links TRBV19 to TRBJ1-2, with 7 bases fitting TRBD1. CDR3 length: 14 residues. The trim removed 3 bases at V and 3 bases at J, leaving 4 bases unmatched. Germline V gene lookup returns CDR1 LNHDA and CDR2 SQIVND (reference sequence). The CDR3 sequence: CASSMEGADYGYTF. The CDR3 nucleotides are TGTGCCAGTAGTATGGAGGGGGCTGACTATGGCTACACCTTC.

The V and J genes are TRBV6-5 and TRBJ1-6; a possible D gene is TRBD1 (5 bases). The V gene lost 6 bases and the J gene lost 13 bases, with 19 bases spanning the gap. This CDR3 has 14 residues. Germline V gene lookup returns CDR1 MNHEY and CDR2 SVGAGI. CDR3 residues: CASSSPIVQVPLHF. In DNA, the CDR3 is TGTGCCAGCAGCTCCCCCATCGTACAGGTCCCCCTCCACTTT.

This clone showed up just a few times. V is TRBV5-8 and J is TRBJ1-1, with D perhaps TRBD1 (6 bases). The ends were cut back, 3 bases at V and 5 bases at J, with 14 bases in the middle. The germline V gene has CDR1 SGHTS and CDR2 YDEGEE. The CDR3 is made up of 14 amino acids. CDR3 loop: CASSYGGHRTEAFF. In DNA form, the CDR3 reads TGTGCCAGCAGCTATGGGGGACATAGGACTGAAGCTTTCTTT.

The gene calls are TRBV30 and TRBJ1-2, with D unclear. This CDR3 spans 14 amino acids. The germline V and J ends were trimmed by 4 bases and 0 bases, with 12 bases remaining between them. Germline V gives CDR1 GTSNPN, CDR2 SVGIG (reference sequence). The CDR3 DNA reads as TGTGCCTGGACGGGCCTTCGAGCTAACTATGGCTACACCTTC. Encoded protein: CAWTGLRANYGYTF.

Relative to its sample, this clone is medium-sized. The chain couples TRBV2 to TRBJ2-7, with 8 bases aligning to TRBD1. The CDR3 runs to 16 residues. Germline CDR1 SNHLY, CDR2 FYNNEI. Trimming at V came to 4 bases and at J to 4 bases, leaving 12 bases not matched to a gene. CDR3: CASSGDRKKGVYEQYF. CDR3 nucleotide sequence: TGTGCCAGCAGTGGGGACAGGAAAAAAGGGGTTTACGAGCAGTACTTC.

The rearrangement uses TRBV2 and TRBJ1-4, with D tentatively TRBD1 (5 bases). CDR1 is SNHLY, CDR2 FYNNEI, per germline. The V end was cut by 6 bases, the J end by 8 bases, with 19 bases between. The CDR3 spans 15 residues. The CDR3 region is CASSSQGWGGEKLFF. DNA of the CDR3: TGTGCCAGCAGCTCTCAGGGTTGGGGGGGGGAAAAACTGTTTTTT.

The chain carries TRBV19 and TRBJ1-6; 7 bases line up with TRBD1. The trim removed 10 bases at V and 10 bases at J, leaving 16 bases unmatched. Germline lookup yields CDR1 LNHDA and CDR2 SQIVND (reference sequence). The CDR3 runs 15 residues. The chain's CDR3 is CATADRGQLISPLHF. The CDR3 coding sequence is TGTGCCACGGCTGACCGGGGACAGTTAATATCACCCCTCCACTTT.

The V gene is TRBV5-1, the J gene TRBJ2-1, with unresolved D. V gave up 0 bases and J gave up 0 bases, with 13 bases separating them. Germline assignment: CDR1 SGHRS and CDR2 YFSETQ. The CDR3 spans 17 residues. CDR3 in DNA: TGCGCCAGCAGCTTGGCCTTCGGAGAGAGCTCCTACAATGAGCAGTTCTTC. This gives the protein CASSLAFGESSYNEQFF.

CDR3 sequence: CASSVALWAQGAFF. CDR3 sequence (DNA): TGTGCCAGCAGCGTAGCCCTATGGGCACAGGGAGCTTTCTTT. V and J are TRBV9 and TRBJ1-1; TRBD1 might be the D (6 bases). This CDR3 region has 14 residues. Germline CDR1 and CDR2: SGDLS and YYNGEE. Trimming removed 0 bases from V and 10 bases from J, with 16 bases in between.

The chain carries TRBV6-1 and TRBJ2-5; D remains ambiguous. V was clipped by 2 bases and J by 5 bases, with 12 bases between them. This CDR3 has 14 residues. The germline V gene has CDR1 MNHNS and CDR2 SASEGT. The CDR3 sequence: CASSEITGGETQYF. The CDR3, as DNA: TGTGCCAGCAGTGAAATCACCGGTGGGGAGACCCAGTACTTC.

As DNA, the CDR3 is TGTGCCAGCAGCTTAGTTCCGGGGAGGGACACTGAAGCTTTCTTT. Amino acids: CASSLVPGRDTEAFF. The chain employs TRBV7-9 and TRBJ1-1; no clear D. The CDR3 contains 15 residues. V lost 1 base and J lost 3, with 12 bases in between. The germline V gene encodes CDR1 SEHNR and CDR2 FQNEAQ (reference sequence). Variable domain in full (rest from reference TRBV7-9 and TRBJ1-1): DTGVSQNPRHKITKRGQNVTFRCDPISEHNRLYWYRQTLGQGPEFLTYFQNEAQLEKSRLLSDRFSAERPKGSFSTLEIQRTEQGDSAMYLCASSLVPGRDTEAFFGQGTRLTVV.

This clone was found once. The chain employs TRBV6-6 and TRBJ2-5; 7 bases are shared with TRBD1. The germline V gene has CDR1 MNHNY and CDR2 SVGAGI (reference sequence). The CDR3 totals 15 residues. The V gene end was trimmed by 0 bases and the J gene end by 7 bases; junction bases not matched to a gene: 8. CDR3 sequence (DNA): TGTGCCAGCAGTTACTCAGGGGGCAGCAGTGGGACCCAGTACTTC. Translating it yields CASSYSGGSSGTQYF.

This sequence joins TRBV2 and TRBJ2-1; 7 nucleotides line up with TRBD2. The V gene end was trimmed by 6 bases and the J gene end by 5 bases; junction bases not matched to a gene: 7. CDR1 is SNHLY, CDR2 FYNNEI, per germline. This CDR3 contains 14 residues. CDR3 sequence reads: CASSRGVQNNEQFF. The CDR3 coding sequence is TGTGCCAGCAGCCGGGGGGTCCAAAACAATGAGCAGTTCTTC.

This clone was picked up a small number of times. The V and J genes are TRBV20-1 and TRBJ2-7; D is unresolved. The CDR3 runs 11 residues. Per germline, CDR1 DFQATT and CDR2 SNEGSKA (reference sequence). With 6 bases removed from V and 5 bases from J, the gap between germline ends came to 11 bases. The CDR3 coding sequence is TGCAGTGCCCCGCTCTCGCACGAGCAGTACTTC. Its protein is CSAPLSHEQYF.

This clone has more than one count but fewer than ten. The chain joins TRBV6-1 to TRBJ1-1; no definite D call. V dropped 2 bases and J dropped 11 bases, with 15 bases sitting between them. The length of the CDR3 is 13 residues. CDR1 and CDR2 from the germline V gene are MNHNS and SASEGT. The CDR3 loop is CASSELESGWAFF. CDR3 DNA sequence: TGTGCCAGCAGTGAATTGGAATCCGGTTGGGCTTTCTTT.

This clone was seen many times. This chain connects TRBV30 to TRBJ2-2; 8 nucleotides match TRBD1. This CDR3 is 14 amino acids long. V lost 3 bases, J lost 4 bases, and 4 bases stayed unmatched. Germline V lookup: CDR1 GTSNPN, CDR2 SVGIG (reference sequence). The CDR3 nucleotides read TGTGCCTGGAGACGACAGGGGTCCACCGGGGAGCTGTTTTTT. Translation: CAWRRQGSTGELFF.

The rearrangement joins TRBV30 to TRBJ2-1; 9 bases agree with TRBD1. CDR3 length: 11 residues. V lost 1 base, J lost 15 bases, and 4 bases stayed unmatched. Germline V gene lookup returns CDR1 GTSNPN and CDR2 SVGIG (reference sequence). CDR3 residues: CAWSGGTGLFF. DNA of the CDR3: TGTGCCTGGAGTGGAGGGACAGGGTTGTTCTTC.

The table lists this clone with a count of one. The J gene is TRBJ1-1, the V gene TRBV5-1; a weak D match, TRBD1 (5 bases). Germline CDR1 is SGHRS and CDR2 is YFSETQ. This CDR3 contains 15 residues. V was shortened by 0 bases and J by 4 bases, with 13 bases between the two germline ends. The CDR3 protein is CASSLAWGYGTEAFF. CDR3 sequence (DNA): TGCGCCAGCAGCTTGGCTTGGGGGTACGGCACTGAAGCTTTCTTT.